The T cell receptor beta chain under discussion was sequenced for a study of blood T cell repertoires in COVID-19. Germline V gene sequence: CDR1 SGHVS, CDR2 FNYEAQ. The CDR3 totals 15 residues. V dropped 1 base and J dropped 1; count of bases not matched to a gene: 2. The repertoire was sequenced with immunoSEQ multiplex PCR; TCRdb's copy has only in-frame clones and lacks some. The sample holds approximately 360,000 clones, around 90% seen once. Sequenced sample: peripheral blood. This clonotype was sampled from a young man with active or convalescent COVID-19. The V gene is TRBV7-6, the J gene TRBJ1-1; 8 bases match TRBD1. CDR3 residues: CASSLVGTGNTEAFF. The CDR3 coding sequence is TGTGCCAGCAGCTTAGTCGGGACAGGGAACACTGAAGCTTTCTTT. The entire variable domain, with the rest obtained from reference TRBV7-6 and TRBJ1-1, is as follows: GAGVSQSPRYKVTKRGQDVALRCDPISGHVSLYWYRQALGQGPEFLTYFNYEAQQDKSGLPNDRFSAERPEGSISTLTIQRTEQRDSAMYRCASSLVGTGNTEAFFGQGTRLTVV.